The present TCR beta chain was sequenced within a study of cytomegalovirus exposure and HLA in healthy donors. Points on this clone: The target antigen is unknown.

Study outcomes and limitations: Cytomegalovirus status, reportedly, was diagnosed with high specificity and sensitivity by the classifier.

The protocol was immunoSEQ multiplex PCR, while the TCRdb copy is restricted to in-frame clones and leaves out a portion. The sample shows 250,000 or so clones, around nine tenths of them seen only once. V lost 10 bases and J 3 bases, leaving 7 bases between the germline ends. The CDR3 spans 10 residues. Per germline, CDR1 MNHNY and CDR2 SVGAGI (reference sequence). The chain uses TRBV6-6 and TRBJ2-7; D may be TRBD2 (5 bases). This sequence was found in a man aged 18 to 29 in good health and CMV-seronegative. The specimen sequenced was PBMCs. CDR3 in DNA: TGTGCCACCGGGGACTACGAGCAGTACTTC. Amino acid sequence: CATGDYEQYF.